This T cell receptor beta chain is drawn from a study of control samples from healthy donors and cancer patients. This table comes from immunoSEQ multiplex PCR, and its TCRdb copy is limited to in-frame clones, with some not included. The sample includes about 35,000 clones, 80% to 95% seen only once; the top ten take around 1.8%. V gave up 3 bases and J gave up 12 bases, with 15 bases separating them. The CDR3 runs to 12 residues. Per the germline V gene, CDR1 is KGHSH and CDR2 is LQKENI. The sample was PBMCs. The receptor was derived from a man aged 40-50 years with colorectal cancer. The rearrangement joins TRBV18 to TRBJ2-7; weak D call: TRBD2 (5 bases). In DNA form, the CDR3 reads TGTGCCAGCTCACCGGACGGGATTAGGCCGTACTTC. Translating it yields CASSPDGIRPYF.